The present T cell receptor (beta chain) was sequenced within a study of cytomegalovirus exposure and HLA in healthy donors. Study outcomes and limitations: The study labeled 164 TCR beta chains cytomegalovirus-associated. An observed cluster of highly shared sequence variants was recorded as a likely sequencing artifact. Exclusion as indistinguishable affected some V segments, including TRBV6-2 and TRBV6-3.

The PCR made use of 60 Vbeta and 13 Jbeta primers. In the authors' workflow: A later analysis counted roughly 74 million unique TCR beta chains, 9.5 million to 13 million shared. Some clones are missing from TCRdb's copy, which holds only in-frame ones; the method was immunoSEQ multiplex PCR. The DNA was the basis for D and trimming; V, J and clone size are from that table. Of some 110,000 clones in the sample, roughly three quarters are singletons; the top ten hold about 2.7%. Note on this clone: As yet, its antigen is unknown.

Germline V CDR1 and CDR2: LNHDA, SQIVND (reference sequence). Unmatched junction bases numbered 12, after V lost 11 bases and J lost 6 bases. This CDR3 region has 14 residues. The receptor was derived from a woman aged 18 to 35 in good health and CMV-seropositive. V and J are TRBV19 and TRBJ2-1; 8 bases fit TRBD2. Sample: PBMCs. CDR3 residues: CAVSNPGGPNEQFF. DNA of the CDR3: TGTGCCGTCAGTAATCCGGGAGGGCCCAATGAGCAGTTCTTC. The variable domain in full, completed from reference TRBV19 and TRBJ2-1, reads DGGITQSPKYLFRKEGQNVTLSCEQNLNHDAMYWYRQDPGQGLRLIYYSQIVNDFQKGDIAEGYSVSREKKESFPLTVTSAQKNPTAFYLCAVSNPGGPNEQFFGPGTRLTVL.